What follows are 7 T cell receptor beta chains derived from one specimen sequenced in a study of human T cells and chemical hapten exposure. TCRdb analysed the RACE reads with MiXCR anew, one entry per CDR3 protein. Among 350,000 to 450,000 distinct CDR3 sequences listed, roughly 4.6% were seen once. Specified time point: pre-sensitization, week 0. As to treatment: therapeutic diphenylcyclopropenone sensitization with weekly scalp DPC. Source: whole blood, taken in connection with sensitization to the hapten diphenylcyclopropenone (DPC). The receptor source for this set is a woman aged 45-65 years with alopecia areata. Some clones in this sample may be carry-over from other donors' samples.

The rearrangement links TRBV5-1 to TRBJ2-1, with a possible D match to TRBD2 (8 bases). With 2 bases removed from V and 10 bases from J, the gap between germline ends came to 19 bases. There are 15 residues in the CDR3. From germline, CDR1 is SGHRS and CDR2 YFSETQ. For the CDR3, the DNA is TGCGCCAGCAGCTTCCCGGGACTAGGGGGCGGGGAGCAGTTCTTC. It encodes CASSFPGLGGGEQFF.

The genes are TRBV7-9 and TRBJ2-1; 9 bases are a match to TRBD1. The V gene end was trimmed by 1 base and the J gene end by 13 bases; junction bases not matched to a gene: 5. The length of the CDR3 is 13 residues. CDR1 and CDR2 (germline): SEHNR, FQNEAQ (reference sequence). As DNA, the CDR3 is TGTGCCAGCAGCTTAGGGGGACAGGGCTTACAGTTCTTC. It encodes CASSLGGQGLQFF. The entire variable domain, with the rest obtained from reference TRBV7-9 and TRBJ2-1, is as follows: DTGVSQNPRHKITKRGQNVTFRCDPISEHNRLYWYRQTLGQGPEFLTYFQNEAQLEKSRLLSDRFSAERPKGSFSTLEIQRTEQGDSAMYLCASSLGGQGLQFFGPGTRLTVL.

This clonotype was found many times. The chain couples TRBV2 to TRBJ2-1; 8 bases are shared with TRBD2. The V segment lost 6 bases and the J segment 6 bases; nucleotides outside the gene matches: 10. The CDR3 totals 15 residues. Germline V gene sequence: CDR1 SNHLY, CDR2 FYNNEI. This CDR3 reads CASRVTSGGSNEQFF. CDR3 coding DNA: TGTGCCAGCAGGGTAACTAGCGGAGGGTCCAATGAGCAGTTCTTC.

This clonotype was seen many times. The gene calls are TRBV3-1 and TRBJ1-2; D may be TRBD1 (5 bases). Looked up from germline, CDR1 is LGHDT and CDR2 is YNNKEL (reference sequence). V lost 5 bases and J 7 bases, leaving 17 bases between the germline ends. The CDR3 spans 14 residues. The CDR3 nucleotides read TGTGCCAGCAGCTCCGGGGCCCAAGAGAGTGGCTACACCTTC. It codes for CASSSGAQESGYTF.

As to this clonotype: A much larger clone differs from this one at a single base, so this may be a read error. The chain links TRBV29-1 to TRBJ2-7, with TRBD2 matching over 9 bases. Germline CDR1 reads SQVTM; CDR2 reads ANQGSEA. The CDR3 is made up of 15 amino acids. V lost 2 bases to trimming and J lost 6 bases; unmatched junction nucleotides: 11. CDR3 nucleotide sequence: TGCAGCGTTGAACAGGGTAGCGGGAGTACCTGCGAGCAGTACTTC. Encoded protein: CSVEQGSGSTCEQYF.

The gene calls are TRBV7-9 and TRBJ2-7; D unresolved. Trimming left V 5 bases short and J 7 bases short, with 15 bases between. The CDR3 has 13 residues. CDR1 and CDR2 (germline): SEHNR, FQNEAQ (reference sequence). CDR3 sequence (DNA): TGTGCCAGCAGCCTCCCCCCCCTGGCAGAGCAGTACTTC. Encoded protein: CASSLPPLAEQYF.

On this clonotype: Relative to the germline gene, one junction end is altered; a read error may explain this. The chain links TRBV4-1 to TRBJ1-4; 9 positions agree with TRBD1. Germline V gene sequence: CDR1 MGHRA, CDR2 YSYEKL. The CDR3 runs to 15 residues. As DNA, the CDR3 is TGCGCCAGCACCCAACTGACAGGGGGGAAGGAAAAACTGTTTTTT. Residues: CASTQLTGGKEKLFF.